This T cell receptor (beta chain) originates from a study of blood T cell repertoires in COVID-19. Germline V CDR1 and CDR2: MNHEY, SVGEGT. Trimming removed 3 bases at V and 5 bases at J, with 14 bases between. CDR3 length: 15 amino acids. This table comes from immunoSEQ multiplex PCR, and its TCRdb copy is limited to in-frame clones, with some not included. Among 110,000 to 150,000 clones, about nine tenths were seen once, and the ten largest hold about 11%. This clonotype originated in an elderly woman with acute or convalescent COVID-19. Sequencing was done on a sample of peripheral blood. This rearrangement joins TRBV6-2 or TRBV6-3 to TRBJ1-5; D may be TRBD1 (6 bases). As DNA, the CDR3 is TGTGCCAGCAGTTATCGGGACACGGGATATCAGCCCCAGCATTTT. Amino acids: CASSYRDTGYQPQHF.